This paragraph covers one TCR beta chain sequence. As yet, its antigen is unknown. This entry belongs to a study of Ad26.COV2.S vaccination and SARS-CoV-2 variants. Study as a whole: The study gave Ad26.COV2.S intramuscularly, once or twice 56 days apart.

Profiled with immunoSEQ multiplex PCR; TCRdb holds only in-frame clones, not every one. The sample consists of about 350,000 clones, about 88% of them appearing once. Germline V gives CDR1 LNHNV, CDR2 YYDKDF (reference sequence). This CDR3 comprises 14 residues. V lost 0 bases and J 12 bases, leaving 15 bases between the germline ends. Broader study findings: Following vaccination, spike-specific CD8+ and CD4+ T cell responses reportedly exhibited substantial breadth.

Described treatment: around 19 received Ad26.COV2.S at low or high dose, single or two shots; five or six received placebo; per-sample allocation not given. Following the first vaccine or placebo injection, samples were taken on day 63. Boston supplied an adult donor aged 18-55 years. The study used a vaccine consisting of an Ad26 vector that expressed Wuhan-strain SARS-CoV-2 spike. The sequenced sample was peripheral blood, obtained in a trial of Ad26.COV2.S vaccine versus placebo. This clonotype was sampled from a person aged 18 to 65 who received the Ad26.COV2.S COVID-19 vaccine or a placebo. This chain connects TRBV15 to TRBJ2-1; no clear D gene. In nucleotides, the CDR3 is TGTGCCACCAGCAGAGATCTTAGCCTATCGGCGCAGTTCTTC. It specifies CATSRDLSLSAQFF.